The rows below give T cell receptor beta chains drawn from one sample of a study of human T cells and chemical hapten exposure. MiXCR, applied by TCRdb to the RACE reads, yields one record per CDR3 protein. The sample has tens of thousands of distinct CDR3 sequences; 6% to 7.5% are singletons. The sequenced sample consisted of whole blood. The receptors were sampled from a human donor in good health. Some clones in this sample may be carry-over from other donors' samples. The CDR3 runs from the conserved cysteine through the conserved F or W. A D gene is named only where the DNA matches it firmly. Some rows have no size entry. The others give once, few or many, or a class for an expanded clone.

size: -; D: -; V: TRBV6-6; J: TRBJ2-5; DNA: TGTGCCAGCAGTTACTACGGAGGGGAACAGACCCAGTACTTC; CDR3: CASSYYGGEQTQYF
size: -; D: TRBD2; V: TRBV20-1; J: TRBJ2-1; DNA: TGCAGTGGAGGAAGCGGGGGGGGTGGGAATGAGCAGTTCTTC; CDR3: CSGGSGGGGNEQFF
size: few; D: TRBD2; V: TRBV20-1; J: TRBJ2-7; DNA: TGCAGTGCTAGGGGGCGGGAGGATCACGAGCAGTACTTC; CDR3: CSARGREDHEQYF
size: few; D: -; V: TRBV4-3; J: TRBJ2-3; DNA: TGCGCCAGCAGCCAAGATTGGGGGGTCGGACGAGATACGCAGTATTTT; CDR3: CASSQDWGVGRDTQYF
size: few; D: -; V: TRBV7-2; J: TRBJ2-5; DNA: TGTGCCAGCAGCTTATGGGGGGAAGGGGGGCAAGAGACCCAGTACTTC; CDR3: CASSLWGEGGQETQYF
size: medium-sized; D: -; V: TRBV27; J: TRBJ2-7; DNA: TGTGCCAGCAGTTTAGGTCCGGGGGAGCGAGAGTACGAGCAGTACTTC; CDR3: CASSLGPGEREYEQYF
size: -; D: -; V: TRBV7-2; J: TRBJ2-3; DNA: TGTGCCAGCCGCAGGGGTCAAAGCACAGATACGCAGTATTTT; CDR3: CASRRGQSTDTQYF
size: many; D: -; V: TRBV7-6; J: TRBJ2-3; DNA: TGTGCCAGCAGCTTGATTTCTGGCGCAGATACGCAGTATTTT; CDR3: CASSLISGADTQYF
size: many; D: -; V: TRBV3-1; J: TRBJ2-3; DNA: TGTGCCAGCAGCCTAGGACTCCTAGATACGCAGTATTTT; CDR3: CASSLGLLDTQYF
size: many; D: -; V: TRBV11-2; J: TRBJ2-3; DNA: TGTGCCAGCAGCTTAGATCGCTCCGAGGCAGATACGCAGTATTTT; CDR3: CASSLDRSEADTQYF
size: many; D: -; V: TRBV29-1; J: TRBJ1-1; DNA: TGCAGCGTTGCCAGGGCAAACACTGAAGCTTTCTTT; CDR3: CSVARANTEAFF
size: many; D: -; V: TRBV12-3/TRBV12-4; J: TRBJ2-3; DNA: TGTGCCAGCAGTCTTGACTCGACTGGCCCTCCCGCGCAGTATTTT; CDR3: CASSLDSTGPPAQYF
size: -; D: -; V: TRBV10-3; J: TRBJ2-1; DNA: TGTGCCATCAGTGAGGGGACTTCCTACAATGAGCAGTTCTTC; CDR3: CAISEGTSYNEQFF
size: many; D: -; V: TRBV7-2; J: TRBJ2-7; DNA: TGTGCCAGCAGCTTAGAGACCGGTCCCTACGAGCAGTACTTC; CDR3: CASSLETGPYEQYF
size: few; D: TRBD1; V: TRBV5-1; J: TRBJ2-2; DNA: TGCGCCAGCAGCCTAAACCTGGGACAGGGAAACACCGGGGAGCTGTTTTTT; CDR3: CASSLNLGQGNTGELFF
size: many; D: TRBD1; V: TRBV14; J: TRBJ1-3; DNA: TGTGCCAGCAGCCCCCTCGGGACAGGGGGAGGAAACACCATATATTTT; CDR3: CASSPLGTGGGNTIYF
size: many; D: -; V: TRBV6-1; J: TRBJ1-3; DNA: TGTGCCAGCAGTGAAGAGAAGGTTGGAAACACCATATATTTT; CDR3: CASSEEKVGNTIYF
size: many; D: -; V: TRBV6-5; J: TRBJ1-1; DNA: TGTGCCAGCTCTAGGGAGGGGAACACTGAAGCTTTCTTT; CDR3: CASSREGNTEAFF
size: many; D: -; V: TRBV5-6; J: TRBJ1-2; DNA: TGTGCCAGCAGCACACAGTTATATGGCTACACCTTC; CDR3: CASSTQLYGYTF
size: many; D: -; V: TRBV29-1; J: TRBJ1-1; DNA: TGCAGCGTTGTTAGGCTTAACACTGAAGCTTTCTTT; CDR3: CSVVRLNTEAFF
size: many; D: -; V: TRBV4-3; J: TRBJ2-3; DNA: TGCGCCAGCAGCCAAGATAACAGCCCTGCAGATACGCAGTATTTT; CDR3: CASSQDNSPADTQYF
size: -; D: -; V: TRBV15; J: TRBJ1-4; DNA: TGTGCCACCAGCAGAGCCCTCGGCGTGGGGCGCGGAGAAAAACTGTTTTTT; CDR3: CATSRALGVGRGEKLFF
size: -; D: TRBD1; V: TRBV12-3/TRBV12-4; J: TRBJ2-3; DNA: TGTGCCAGCAATGGGGTCAGGGGGATAGATACGCAGTATTTT; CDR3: CASNGVRGIDTQYF
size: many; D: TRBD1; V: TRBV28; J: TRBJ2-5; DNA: TGTGCCAGCAGTTCCGGACAGGCCCAAGAGACCCAGTACTTC; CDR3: CASSSGQAQETQYF
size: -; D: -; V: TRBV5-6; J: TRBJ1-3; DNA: TGTGCCAGCAGCTTAATGGGACCCCACTCTGGAAACACCATATATTTT; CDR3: CASSLMGPHSGNTIYF
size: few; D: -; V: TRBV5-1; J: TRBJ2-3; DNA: TGCGCCAGCAGCTTGGAAGGGGACGAAGATACGCAGTATTTT; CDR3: CASSLEGDEDTQYF
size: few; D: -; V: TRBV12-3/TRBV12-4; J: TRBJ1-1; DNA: TGTGCCAGCACCCTCAGGGAATCCACTGAAGCTTTCTTT; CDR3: CASTLRESTEAFF
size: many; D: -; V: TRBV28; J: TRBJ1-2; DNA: TGTGCCAGCAGTTCCACCGGCAGGTCCTATGGCTACACCTTC; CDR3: CASSSTGRSYGYTF
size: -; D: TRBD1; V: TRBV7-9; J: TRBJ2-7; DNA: TGTGCCAGCAGCTTTGGGACAGGAGGCGAGCAGTACTTC; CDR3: CASSFGTGGEQYF
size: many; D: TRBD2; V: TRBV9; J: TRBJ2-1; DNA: TGTGCCAGCAGCGTAGAGGGCGGGGGGGCGAATGAGCAGTTCTTC; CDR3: CASSVEGGGANEQFF
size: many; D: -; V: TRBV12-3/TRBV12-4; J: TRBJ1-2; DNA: TGTGCCAGCAGTTTACGTTATGGCTACACCTTC; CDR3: CASSLRYGYTF
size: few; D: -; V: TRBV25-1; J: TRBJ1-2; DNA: TGTGCCAGCAGCGCACCGAGCCTGACGGGACGCTACACCTTC; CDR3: CASSAPSLTGRYTF
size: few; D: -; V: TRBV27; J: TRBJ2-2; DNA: TGTGCCAGCAAGGCGGTCGGGGAGCTGTTTTTT; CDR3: CASKAVGELFF
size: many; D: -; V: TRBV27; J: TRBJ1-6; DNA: TGTGCCAGCACCGACAGGAGCTCCTATAATTCACCCCTCCACTTT; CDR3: CASTDRSSYNSPLHF
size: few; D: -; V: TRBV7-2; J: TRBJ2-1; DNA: TGTGCCAGCAGCTGGGGGGGCGCCTCCAATGAGCAGTTCTTC; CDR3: CASSWGGASNEQFF
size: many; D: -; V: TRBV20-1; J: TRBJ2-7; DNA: TGCAGTGCGACTCGGTCGTTACTACCCGACGAGCAGTACTTC; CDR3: CSATRSLLPDEQYF
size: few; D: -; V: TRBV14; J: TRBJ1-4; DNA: TGTGCCAGCAGCCAAGTCGGTGGTGCAACTAATGAAAAACTGTTTTTT; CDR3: CASSQVGGATNEKLFF
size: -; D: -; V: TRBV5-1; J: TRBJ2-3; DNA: TGCGCCAGCAGCTGGCAACCGGCAGATACGCAGTATTTT; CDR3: CASSWQPADTQYF
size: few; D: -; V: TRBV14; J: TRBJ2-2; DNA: TGTGCCAGCAGCCCTTCCTGGGGGGCCGGGGAGCTGTTTTTT; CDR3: CASSPSWGAGELFF
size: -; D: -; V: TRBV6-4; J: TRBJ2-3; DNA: TGTGCCAGCAGTGACTCGATTAGCGGCACAGATACGCAGTATTTT; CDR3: CASSDSISGTDTQYF
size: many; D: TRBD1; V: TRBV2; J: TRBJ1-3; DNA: TGTGCCAGCAGTGATGAAGACAGGGGGAGAAACACCATATATTTT; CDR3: CASSDEDRGRNTIYF
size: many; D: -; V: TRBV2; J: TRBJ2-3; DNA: TGTGCCAGCAGTGAAGGGACCACAGATACGCAGTATTTT; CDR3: CASSEGTTDTQYF
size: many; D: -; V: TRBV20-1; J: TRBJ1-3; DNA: TGCAGTGCGGGCTTAGTAGGGGGTGGAAACACCATATATTTT; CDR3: CSAGLVGGGNTIYF
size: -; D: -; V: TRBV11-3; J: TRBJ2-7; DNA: TGTGCCAGCAGCTCCGGGACCGGCTACGAGCAGTACTTC; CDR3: CASSSGTGYEQYF
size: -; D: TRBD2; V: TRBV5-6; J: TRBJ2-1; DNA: TGTGCCGGCAGCTTGTGGGGAGGGCATGAGCAGTTCTTC; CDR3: CAGSLWGGHEQFF
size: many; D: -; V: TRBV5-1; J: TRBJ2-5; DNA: TGCGCCAGCAGCTCTCCAACCGGGACGCCCGAGAAAGAGACCCAGTACTTC; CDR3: CASSSPTGTPEKETQYF
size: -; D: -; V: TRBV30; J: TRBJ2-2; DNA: TGTGCCCGGACTCGGGACCGCCTGAGCACCGGGGAGCTGTTTTTT; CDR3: CARTRDRLSTGELFF
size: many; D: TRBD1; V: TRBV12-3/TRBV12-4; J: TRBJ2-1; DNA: TGTGCCAGCAGTTTAGGGGGGACAGTCAATGAGCAGTTCTTC; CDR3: CASSLGGTVNEQFF
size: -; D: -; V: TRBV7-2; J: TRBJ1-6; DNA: TGTGCCAGCAGCTTATCCCGGAGCTCCTATAATTCACCCCTCCACTTT; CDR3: CASSLSRSSYNSPLHF
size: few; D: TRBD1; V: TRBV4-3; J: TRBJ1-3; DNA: TGCGCCAGCAGCCTGCAAGCCGGGACAGCAGGAAACACCATATATTTT; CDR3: CASSLQAGTAGNTIYF
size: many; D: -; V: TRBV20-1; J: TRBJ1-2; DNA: TGCAGTGCTGATAACGGGTTGAGCTATGGCTACACCTTC; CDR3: CSADNGLSYGYTF
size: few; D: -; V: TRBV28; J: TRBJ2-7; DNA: TGTGCCAGCAGAATACCGGGACGAGCCTACGAGCAGTACTTC; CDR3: CASRIPGRAYEQYF
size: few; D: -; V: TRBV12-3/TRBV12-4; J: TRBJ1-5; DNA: TGTGCCAGCAGCCAAGGACGGTCTAGCAATCAGCCCCAGCATTTT; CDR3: CASSQGRSSNQPQHF